The sequence of this T cell receptor (beta chain) was determined in a study of neurological immune-mediated disorders. Study-wide results and caveats: A possible signature appeared as one related-CDR3 cluster, in which phylogenetic grouping placed the repertoires of 18 of 34 multiple sclerosis patients.

Germline V gives CDR1 SGHTA, CDR2 FQGNSA. The CDR3 has 11 residues. 5'RACE with 10-nucleotide random UMIs produced the cDNA. TCRdb analysed the 5' RACE reads with MiXCR anew, one entry per CDR3 protein. The table shows roughly 75,000 distinct CDR3 sequences, with approximately 2.8% occurring only once. This clonotype was counted many times. Its target is not known. An end of the junction does not agree with germline; a read error may underlie this. For the unsorted libraries, 2 million PBMCs stored at -80 C served as input. Sequenced sample: PBMCs. The sequence was collected from a woman aged 25 to 39 with multiple sclerosis. This chain links TRBV7-2 with TRBJ1-2, with 8 positions matching TRBD1. The CDR3 DNA reads as TGTGCCAGCAGCCCGGACAGGGCTCAATCCTTC. This translates into CASSPDRAQSF.